The subject of this entry is one TCR beta chain. Its antigen remains unidentified. Compared with germline, one end of the junction differs, possibly owing to a read error. The sample comes from a study of T cell responses to AZD1222 COVID-19 vaccine listed by TCRdb under 2021. A note on the overall study: A total of roughly 240 trial participants underwent TCR sequencing, of whom 207 received two doses of AZD1222 and some 26 received two doses of the MenACWY control vaccine. Trial participants were enrolled by age into subgroups of 18-55, 56-69 and 70-plus years, and about 150, 27 and 61 TCR-sequenced participants, respectively, were included in these subgroups.

Reading from cysteine to phenylalanine, the CDR3 counts 15 amino acids. CDR3 DNA is the only sequence kept; it has 45 bases, read in frame from the first base. The germline V gene encodes CDR1 SGHRS and CDR2 YFSETQ. The time point label corresponds to: about 28 days (+/-7) after the second vaccine dose. AZD1222 recipients given second doses at about 4 weeks or at about 12 weeks were pooled, since spike-specific TCR depth and breadth were not found to differ between the two schedules. Vaccinee samples were obtained from the UK trials COV001 and COV002, which included a single-blind randomized controlled phase 2/3 trial of AZD1222 (ChAdOx1 nCoV-19) in healthy adults. Trial participant PBMC samples were collected at day 0 and day 28 after the second dose for TCRbeta chain sequencing. General study outcomes and caveats: Most participants were white British and females outnumbered males, and the authors suggested that clonal diversity may have been underestimated. A significant rise in spike-specific TCR breadth and depth was observed after two AZD1222 doses relative to day 0 and relative to MenACWY recipients. Conclusions about previously exposed vaccinees are limited because only six or seven AZD1222 recipients were SARS-CoV-2 seropositive at baseline. Vaccine-associated CD4 TCRs spanned the whole spike protein, with dominant responses in regions 160-218 and 743-854. The 56-69-year group was small, and its depth increase did not reach significance, likely because of low power. Because no day 14 peak-response samples were available, the repertoires could be characterized only after the peak T cell response. Reportedly, close to half of the unique spike-specific TCRs recognized epitopes lying outside the regions that are mutated in the B.1.351 and B.1.1.7 variants.

The CDR3 regions of human TCRbeta chains were subjected to immunosequencing. The source study handled its data this way. Repertoire TCRs were matched against a reference library of SARS-CoV-2-specific TCRs generated with the MIRA antigen-specificity platform. Breadth was defined as the fraction of unique TCRs that were SARS-CoV-2-associated, and depth was defined as the fraction of total T cells that were SARS-CoV-2-associated. Each spike-specific TCR was assigned to its reactive spike region and to a CD4 or CD8 class using the MIRA data. Log10-transformed breadth and depth values were compared by one-way ANOVA with Sidak's multiple comparisons tests. The source is immuneACCESS, and TCRdb retained only in-frame sequences with V and J called. Part of the clones is not carried over; for the studies checked, unresolved V genes explain less than half of this, and the remainder is unexplained. The DNA was the basis for D and trimming; V, J and clone size are from that table. The sample table holds 120,000 or so clones, of which 92% were seen once. The top ten clonotypes cover about 8% of the sample.

The sequencing used peripheral blood, collected 28 days after the second AZD1222 dose. The sequence was obtained from an adult who received the AZD1222 COVID-19 vaccine. The rearranged chain carries TRBV5-1 and TRBJ2-5, and 7 junction bases match TRBD2. In nucleotides, the sequence is TGCGCCTGCAGTCCGGGGGAGGGTACACAAGAGACCCAGTACTTC. Translated, this gives CACSPGEGTQETQYF.